The rows below give T cell receptor beta chains drawn from one sample of a study of shared T cell receptors in the human thymus. Clones were read by immunoSEQ multiplex PCR, and TCRdb kept only the in-frame ones, dropping some. The data contain over 650,000 clones, 80% to 90% of them seen just once; the ten biggest clones take up roughly 0.0089%. This sample was also put to use in a study of human thymus T cells.

Sequencing was done on a sample of thymocytes. Receptors were obtained from a boy under two years old with a congenital heart defect. The CDR3 runs from the conserved cysteine through the conserved F or W. The D gene is left open where the match is weak. The size of a clone is reported for some rows only, either as once, few or many, or as a class for expanded clones.

clone_size j_call d_call v_call cdr3_aa cdr3_nt
once TRBJ2-1 TRBD2 TRBV7-2 CASSFLVGRGGEQFF TGTGCCAGCAGCTTTTTGGTGGGACGGGGGGGTGAGCAGTTCTTC
. TRBJ2-1 TRBD2 TRBV30 CAWSVTSGVYNEQFF TGTGCCTGGAGTGTAACTAGCGGGGTATACAATGAGCAGTTCTTC
. TRBJ2-2 . TRBV13 CASSSDRKNTGELFF TGTGCCAGCAGCTCCGACAGGAAGAACACCGGGGAGCTGTTTTTT
. TRBJ2-1 . TRBV4-3 CASSQEVPRVGYRRVREQFF TGCGCCAGCAGCCAAGAAGTACCCAGGGTTGGCTACCGCCGGGTTCGTGAGCAGTTCTTC
. TRBJ2-3 TRBD1 TRBV28 CASSLTGGRDTQYF TGTGCCAGCAGTTTAACAGGGGGGAGAGATACGCAGTATTTT
. TRBJ2-4 . TRBV29-1 CSVKGGDIQYF TGCAGCGTCAAGGGAGGCGACATTCAGTACTTC
. TRBJ2-3 TRBD2 TRBV10-3 CAISDGGWLAEGNTQYF TGTGCCATCAGTGATGGGGGGTGGCTAGCGGAGGGGAATACGCAGTATTTT
once TRBJ2-7 TRBD2 TRBV6-1 CASSEVAGGYEQYF TGTGCCAGCAGTGAAGTAGCGGGGGGCTACGAGCAGTACTTC
. TRBJ2-7 TRBD1 TRBV6-5 CASSYLRRDSAYEQYF TGTGCCAGCAGTTATCTCCGTCGGGACAGCGCTTACGAGCAGTACTTC
. TRBJ2-7 . TRBV10-3 CAISKSGTYEQYF TGTGCCATCAGTAAATCGGGAACCTACGAGCAGTACTTC
. TRBJ2-2 . TRBV28 CASSFESDANTGELFF TGTGCCAGCAGTTTTGAAAGCGACGCGAACACCGGGGAGCTGTTTTTT
few TRBJ2-7 . TRBV16 CASSQSGVFYEQYF TGTGCCAGCAGCCAATCAGGGGTGTTCTACGAGCAGTACTTC
. TRBJ2-3 . TRBV5-1 CASSLDRVGTDTQYF TGCGCCAGCAGCTTGGACAGGGTCGGCACAGATACGCAGTATTTT
. TRBJ1-6 TRBD1 TRBV11-2 CASSLSETGEGSPLHF TGTGCCAGCAGCTTGTCGGAAACAGGGGAAGGGTCACCCCTCCACTTT
. TRBJ2-3 . TRBV5-1 CASSLVGRGNTDTQYF TGCGCCAGCTCCCTGGTTGGGCGGGGAAACACAGATACGCAGTATTTT
. TRBJ2-1 . TRBV6-5 CASSSRRLASNEQFF TGTGCCAGCAGTTCCCGTAGACTTGCCTCAAATGAGCAGTTCTTC
. TRBJ2-2 TRBD2 TRBV5-4 CASSLVGSGELAGELFF TGTGCCAGCAGCTTGGTCGGGAGCGGGGAGCTTGCCGGGGAGCTGTTTTTT
. TRBJ1-1 . TRBV7-2 CASSPEGVGAAKWNTEAFF TGTGCCAGCAGCCCCGAGGGCGTGGGGGCAGCCAAATGGAACACTGAAGCTTTCTTT
once TRBJ2-7 . TRBV13 CASSSQLRDEQYF TGTGCCAGCAGCTCTCAGCTACGGGACGAGCAGTACTTC
. TRBJ2-2 TRBD2 TRBV6-4 CASSTVLAGDLRNTGELFF TGTGCCAGCAGTACCGTACTAGCGGGGGACCTCCGGAACACCGGGGAGCTGTTTTTT
. TRBJ2-7 TRBD2 TRBV5-4 CASSCLAGGPYEQYF TGTGCCAGCAGCTGTCTAGCGGGGGGCCCCTACGAGCAGTACTTC
. TRBJ2-7 TRBD1 TRBV7-9 CASSLPVTGGALYEQYF TGTGCCAGCAGCTTACCGGTGACAGGGGGCGCGCTGTACGAGCAGTACTTC
few TRBJ2-7 . TRBV4-1 CASSQDLALLTYEQYF TGCGCCAGCAGCCAAGATCTGGCCTTGCTCACGTACGAGCAGTACTTC
. TRBJ1-5 TRBD1 TRBV10-2 CASSESRTGESNQPQHF TGCGCCAGCAGTGAGTCGAGAACAGGGGAGAGCAATCAGCCCCAGCATTTT
. TRBJ1-1 . TRBV5-1 CASSQQQSRNTEAFF TGCGCCAGCAGCCAGCAACAGTCCCGGAACACTGAAGCTTTCTTT
. TRBJ1-1 TRBD1 TRBV5-6 CASSHPGDRGPNTEAFF TGTGCCAGCAGCCATCCCGGGGACAGGGGACCTAACACTGAAGCTTTCTTT
. TRBJ2-1 . TRBV5-4 CASSLHQFHPYNEQFF TGTGCCAGCAGCTTACATCAGTTCCACCCCTACAATGAGCAGTTCTTC
. TRBJ2-5 TRBD2 TRBV4-3 CASSQGGGGETQYF TGCGCCAGCAGCCAAGGGGGGGGAGGGGAGACCCAGTACTTC
. TRBJ2-1 . TRBV4-3 CASSQARPTPPSYNEQFF TGCGCCAGCAGCCAAGCCCGGCCGACTCCTCCCTCCTACAATGAGCAGTTCTTC
few TRBJ2-7 TRBD1 TRBV4-3 CASSPKTGTGLHF TGCGCCAGCAGCCCGAAGACCGGGACAGGGCTTCACTTC
. TRBJ2-7 TRBD1 TRBV4-3 CASSQSDRGLYEQYF TGCGCCAGCAGCCAATCAGACAGGGGTCTTTACGAGCAGTACTTC
. TRBJ1-4 . TRBV7-9 CASSLAGSKGEKLFF TGTGCCAGCAGCTTAGCGGGCTCCAAGGGGGAAAAACTGTTTTTT
once TRBJ1-2 TRBD1 TRBV2 CASSDGGDRERIHYGYTF TGTGCCAGCAGTGACGGAGGGGACAGGGAGAGGATACACTATGGCTACACCTTC
few TRBJ2-3 . TRBV11-2 CASSLSRTSSTDTQYF TGTGCCAGCAGCTTATCCCGGACATCCAGCACAGATACGCAGTATTTT
. TRBJ2-1 . TRBV9 CASSVGRGWSNEQFF TGTGCCAGCAGCGTGGGGAGGGGGTGGTCCAATGAGCAGTTCTTC
. TRBJ1-2 . TRBV6-5 CASRVVTEVNYGYTF TGTGCCAGCAGAGTGGTGACAGAGGTTAATTATGGCTACACCTTC
. TRBJ2-1 . TRBV6-5 CASRQNPTRNEQFF TGTGCCAGCAGACAAAACCCGACCAGGAATGAGCAGTTCTTC
. TRBJ1-3 . TRBV19 CASSIKAGIRNTIYF TGTGCCAGTAGTATAAAGGCGGGGATTCGAAACACCATATATTTT
. TRBJ2-3 . TRBV5-1 CASIHTDTQYF TGCGCCAGCATACACACAGATACGCAGTATTTT
. TRBJ1-5 . TRBV7-8 CASSLGAGFDQPQHF TGTGCCAGCAGCTTAGGGGCGGGTTTCGATCAGCCCCAGCATTTT
. TRBJ2-1 . TRBV14 CASSVQAISYNEQFF TGTGCCAGCAGCGTACAGGCGATATCCTACAATGAGCAGTTCTTC